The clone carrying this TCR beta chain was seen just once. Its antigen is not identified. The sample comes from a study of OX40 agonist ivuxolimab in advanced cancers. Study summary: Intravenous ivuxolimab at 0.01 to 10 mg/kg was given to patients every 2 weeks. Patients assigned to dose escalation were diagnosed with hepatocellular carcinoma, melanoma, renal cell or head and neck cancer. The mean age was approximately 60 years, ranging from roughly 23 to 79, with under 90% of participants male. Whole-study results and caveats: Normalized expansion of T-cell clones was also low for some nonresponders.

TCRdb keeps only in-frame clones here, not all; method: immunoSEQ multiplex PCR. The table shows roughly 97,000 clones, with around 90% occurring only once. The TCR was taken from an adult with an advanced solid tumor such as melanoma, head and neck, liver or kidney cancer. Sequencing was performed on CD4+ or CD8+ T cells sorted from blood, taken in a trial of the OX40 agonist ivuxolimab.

CDR3 in amino acids: CASSSGTPIYEQYF. The DNA for the CDR3 is TGTGCCAGCAGTTCCGGGACACCCATCTACGAGCAGTACTTC. The chain combines TRBV28 with TRBJ2-7; D perhaps matches TRBD1 (6 bases). The V and J ends lost 4 bases and 3 bases respectively, with 13 bases between them. The length of the CDR3 is 14 residues. From germline, CDR1 is MDHEN and CDR2 SYDVKM.